This T cell receptor beta chain was retrieved from a study of read filtering for tumor transcriptome and immune sequencing. In the study overall: Fewer than 10 patients were R-ISS I, approximately 15 were R-ISS II, 6 or 7 were R-ISS III.

Molecular barcoded adaptors covering alpha/delta and beta/gamma chains were used on roughly 400 ng RNA. MiXCR, run by TCRdb on the reads, gives a single entry per CDR3 protein. The sample shows 35,000 to 40,000 distinct CDR3 sequences, 13% to 15% of them seen only once. This clonotype appeared many times. A much larger clonotype is one base distant, so this may be a read error. Germline CDR1 reads SGHTA; CDR2 reads FQGNSA. The CDR3 is 12 residues long. This clonotype originated in a donor aged 40 or older with multiple myeloma. The chain uses TRBV7-2 and TRBJ1-1, with D maybe TRBD1 (5 bases). The source material was a population of CD138-negative cells sorted from bone marrow. The CDR3 loop is CASSFADTEAVF. In nucleotides, the CDR3 is TGTGCCAGCAGCTTTGCGGACACTGAAGCTGTCTTT.